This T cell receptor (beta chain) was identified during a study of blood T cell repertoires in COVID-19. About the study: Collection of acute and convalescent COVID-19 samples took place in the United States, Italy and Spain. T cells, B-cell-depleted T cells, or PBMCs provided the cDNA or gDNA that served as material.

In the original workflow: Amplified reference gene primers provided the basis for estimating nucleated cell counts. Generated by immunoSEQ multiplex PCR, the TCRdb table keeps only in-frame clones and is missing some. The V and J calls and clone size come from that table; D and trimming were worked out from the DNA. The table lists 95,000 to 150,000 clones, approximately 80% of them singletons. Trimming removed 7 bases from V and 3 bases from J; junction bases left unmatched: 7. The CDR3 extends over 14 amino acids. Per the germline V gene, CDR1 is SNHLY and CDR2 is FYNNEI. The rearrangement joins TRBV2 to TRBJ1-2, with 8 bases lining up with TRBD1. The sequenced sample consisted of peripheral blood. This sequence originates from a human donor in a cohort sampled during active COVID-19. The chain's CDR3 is CASKGQGADYGYTF. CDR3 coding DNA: TGTGCCAGCAAGGGTCAGGGGGCGGACTATGGCTACACCTTC.